Listed below are T cell receptor beta chains from one sample, sequenced in a study of monozygotic twins with inflammatory bowel disease. TCRdb reanalyzed the 5' RACE reads, giving one entry per CDR3 protein sequence and no DNA. This listing includes about 300,000 distinct CDR3 sequences. Material for sequencing was blood. Every receptor here comes from a human donor with ulcerative colitis or Crohn's disease, or a healthy co-twin of an affected twin (not recorded which). Both conserved end residues are part of each CDR3.

cdr3_length	v_call	j_call	cdr3_aa
16	TRBV6-2/TRBV6-3	TRBJ2-4	CASSFQREGAKNIQYF
16	TRBV5-4	TRBJ2-2	CASSLFSGANTGELFF
15	TRBV5-1	TRBJ2-1	CASSLLQGARNEQFF
15	TRBV5-1	TRBJ2-6	CASSPVFSGANVLTF
14	TRBV15	TRBJ1-2	CATSRDGPSRGYTF
15	TRBV7-2	TRBJ2-7	CASSLAFTSGYEQYF
17	TRBV27	TRBJ2-6	CASSLSETHSGANVLTF
15	TRBV20-1	TRBJ1-1	CSARQGAFGNTEAFF
15	TRBV9	TRBJ2-1	CASSAQTSGLNEQFF
16	TRBV7-3	TRBJ2-3	CASSSQGSAHTDTQYF
15	TRBV6-2/TRBV6-3	TRBJ1-3	CASYWDRSSGNTIYF
17	TRBV7-9	TRBJ2-3	CASSPDGGVDPTDTQYF
14	TRBV30	TRBJ1-6	CAGGYRGQNSPLHF
12	TRBV5-1	TRBJ2-7	CASSSTFPEQYF
14	TRBV20-1	TRBJ1-1	CSASRDNRNTEAFF
14	TRBV5-1	TRBJ2-1	CASTNPPGGNEQFF
13	TRBV5-1	TRBJ2-5	CASRLGYQETQYF
14	TRBV7-9	TRBJ1-3	CASSLGQGGNTIYF
14	TRBV7-9	TRBJ1-6	CASSLGRGYSPLHF
15	TRBV7-2	TRBJ2-1	CASSLARGSTDEQFF
16	TRBV20-1	TRBJ2-2	CSAPPGLAGVAGELFF